These T cell receptor beta chains were read from a single sample in a study of blood T cell repertoires in COVID-19. TCRdb's copy holds only in-frame clones and misses some; the assay was immunoSEQ multiplex PCR. The sample contains around 250,000 clones, around nine tenths of which appear only once. Material: peripheral blood. These receptors originate from a woman between 55 and 75 years old who had recovered from COVID-19. Both conserved end residues are trimmed from each CDR3. A D gene is named only where the DNA matches it firmly. Only some rows state a clone size, as once, few, many or a class for expanded clones.

ASSGGGARDTQY,TRBD2,TRBJ2-3,TRBV6-4,NA
ASRTRGGWQPQH,NA,TRBJ1-5,TRBV28,NA
ASSFQQLNTEAF,NA,TRBJ1-1,TRBV5-1,NA
ASSLSGSDTQY,NA,TRBJ2-3,TRBV5-1,NA
ACGLAGNNEQF,TRBD2,TRBJ2-1,TRBV27,NA
ASSPGQDSYGYT,NA,TRBJ1-2,TRBV18,NA
ASSQSGFYEQY,NA,TRBJ2-7,TRBV28,NA
AIGGGDAYNEQF,TRBD2,TRBJ2-1,TRBV6-6,NA
ASSYASRVPPSYGYT,NA,TRBJ1-2,TRBV6-2/TRBV6-3,NA
ASSPFIRAEAF,NA,TRBJ1-1,TRBV2,once
ASSYSMAPDTQY,NA,TRBJ2-3,TRBV6-2/TRBV6-3,NA
ASTLAGGQPY,TRBD1,TRBJ2-5,TRBV6-5,once
SASKSDSNSPLH,NA,TRBJ1-6,TRBV20-1,NA
SIGQGGSKETQY,TRBD1,TRBJ2-5,TRBV29-1,NA
ASSLAGGPYNEQF,NA,TRBJ2-1,TRBV7-2,NA
ASSLGTADNSPLH,TRBD1,TRBJ1-6,TRBV5-6,NA
ASGTGALAGLTSTDTQY,TRBD2,TRBJ2-3,TRBV5-1,NA
ASSGGRPPYEQY,NA,TRBJ2-7,TRBV25-1,NA
ATRPGTSGSYYTDTQY,TRBD2,TRBJ2-3,TRBV10-3,NA
ASSHGTTQETQY,TRBD2,TRBJ2-5,TRBV5-5,NA
ASSPLDRGDSPLH,TRBD1,TRBJ1-6,TRBV14,NA
ASGTDSRSGNTIY,NA,TRBJ1-3,TRBV4-1,NA
ASSSGTGGVDTQY,TRBD1,TRBJ2-3,TRBV7-2,NA
ASSSLAGGNTDTQY,TRBD2,TRBJ2-3,TRBV7-3,NA
ASSSRDSLTYEQY,TRBD1,TRBJ2-7,TRBV27,NA
ASQGLAGIADTQY,TRBD2,TRBJ2-3,TRBV3-1/TRBV3-2,NA
AALGGAAYGYT,NA,TRBJ1-2,TRBV6-5,once
ASSRLLTGGDEQY,TRBD1,TRBJ2-7,TRBV5-1,NA
ASSQGAGLGNEKLF,TRBD1,TRBJ1-4,TRBV7-9,NA
ASTSSGGQEIYGYT,TRBD1,TRBJ1-2,TRBV7-2,once
SASYRANYGYT,NA,TRBJ1-2,TRBV20-1,NA
ASSFSFNEQF,NA,TRBJ2-1,TRBV27,NA
AGGQKSYEQY,TRBD1,TRBJ2-7,TRBV18,once
ASSNAEGDIEQY,NA,TRBJ2-7,TRBV11-2,NA
ASSVISSNEQF,NA,TRBJ2-1,TRBV9,NA
ASSPAAGAGELF,TRBD2,TRBJ2-2,TRBV18,few
ASSQRTSGGRGEQF,TRBD2,TRBJ2-1,TRBV3-1/TRBV3-2,NA
ASSSARAGGPVYNEQF,TRBD2,TRBJ2-1,TRBV11-2,NA
ASSLAGTGLNTEAF,TRBD1,TRBJ1-1,TRBV5-4,NA
ASSLSLGNTIY,NA,TRBJ1-3,TRBV28,NA
ASSFRASGHDTQY,TRBD2,TRBJ2-3,TRBV7-2,NA
ASSLIGAGENIQY,NA,TRBJ2-4,TRBV5-6,NA
GHRDTGELF,NA,TRBJ2-2,TRBV19,NA
ASSLSGGLETQY,NA,TRBJ2-5,TRBV7-9,NA
ASTPGTMNTEAF,NA,TRBJ1-1,TRBV7-9,NA
ASSLALDTEKLF,NA,TRBJ1-4,TRBV5-1,few
SVDWASASYRDTQY,NA,TRBJ2-3,TRBV29-1,many
ASSFFTRQKGTEAF,NA,TRBJ1-1,TRBV27,NA
ASSNRVHRGELF,NA,TRBJ2-2,TRBV21-1,NA
ASSPRQGRANTEAF,TRBD1,TRBJ1-1,TRBV27,NA
ASLPGYSSYNSPLH,NA,TRBJ1-6,TRBV7-9,NA
ASSPRTGAIYNEQF,TRBD1,TRBJ2-1,TRBV7-3,NA